This is a list of T cell receptor beta chains from one sample in a study of T cell changes during pregnancy in multiple sclerosis. The protocol was immunoSEQ multiplex PCR, while the TCRdb copy is restricted to in-frame clones and leaves out a portion. The sample carries approximately 100,000 clones, 80% to 95% recorded once. This specimen consisted of peripheral blood, obtained after pregnancy. The source is a female donor with multiple sclerosis, enrolled in a pregnancy study. Both conserved end residues are part of each CDR3. The order of the fields is J gene, D gene, V gene, CDR3 protein. D genes are given only for firm matches.

j_call: TRBJ1-5
d_call: .
v_call: TRBV27
cdr3_aa: CASTSGNQPQHF

j_call: TRBJ1-1
d_call: TRBD1
v_call: TRBV11-1
cdr3_aa: CASSLTGLPEAFF

j_call: TRBJ2-7
d_call: .
v_call: TRBV9
cdr3_aa: CASSVAGDGEQYF

j_call: TRBJ2-7
d_call: .
v_call: TRBV2
cdr3_aa: CASSPRRTDLISYEQYF

j_call: TRBJ1-1
d_call: .
v_call: TRBV6-5
cdr3_aa: CASSLTGGPGTEAFF

j_call: TRBJ2-3
d_call: TRBD2
v_call: TRBV9
cdr3_aa: CASSVGLAGAGDLTDTQYF

j_call: TRBJ2-3
d_call: TRBD2
v_call: TRBV5-1
cdr3_aa: CASSLDSGGYQGDTQYF

j_call: TRBJ1-1
d_call: .
v_call: TRBV7-2
cdr3_aa: CASSLPGYQAPEAFF

j_call: TRBJ1-3
d_call: .
v_call: TRBV30
cdr3_aa: CAWTRGRAGNTIYF

j_call: TRBJ1-2
d_call: TRBD1
v_call: TRBV5-1
cdr3_aa: CASSSDRAYGYTF

j_call: TRBJ2-7
d_call: TRBD1
v_call: TRBV2
cdr3_aa: CASRGQAYDEQYF

j_call: TRBJ1-3
d_call: .
v_call: TRBV18
cdr3_aa: CASSPVAAFSGNTIYF

j_call: TRBJ1-5
d_call: TRBD1
v_call: TRBV19
cdr3_aa: CASSSPDRAYSNQPQHF

j_call: TRBJ1-1
d_call: .
v_call: TRBV5-1
cdr3_aa: CASSLSTGLNTEAFF

j_call: TRBJ2-5
d_call: TRBD1
v_call: TRBV7-2
cdr3_aa: CASSRDRPYQYF

j_call: TRBJ1-2
d_call: .
v_call: TRBV5-1
cdr3_aa: CASSLEGISNYGYTF

j_call: TRBJ2-1
d_call: TRBD2
v_call: TRBV28
cdr3_aa: CASSPLAGGRDEQFF

j_call: TRBJ1-2
d_call: TRBD1
v_call: TRBV27
cdr3_aa: CASSFRQGRNYGYTF

j_call: TRBJ2-3
d_call: .
v_call: TRBV9
cdr3_aa: CASSVGLTDTQYF

j_call: TRBJ1-2
d_call: .
v_call: TRBV10-3
cdr3_aa: CAISESGDKESGYTF

j_call: TRBJ2-5
d_call: .
v_call: TRBV19
cdr3_aa: CASSIGASAYEETQYF

j_call: TRBJ2-3
d_call: TRBD2
v_call: TRBV28
cdr3_aa: CASSPSFVGGRDTQYF

j_call: TRBJ1-2
d_call: .
v_call: TRBV27
cdr3_aa: CASSLSSQASYGYTF

j_call: TRBJ2-2
d_call: .
v_call: TRBV5-6
cdr3_aa: CASSLLRVSTGELFF

j_call: TRBJ1-1
d_call: TRBD1
v_call: TRBV11-2
cdr3_aa: CASGETTGVGTEAFF

j_call: TRBJ1-3
d_call: .
v_call: TRBV5-4
cdr3_aa: CASSVGPDSGNTIYF

j_call: TRBJ2-2
d_call: .
v_call: TRBV18
cdr3_aa: CASSPGRTGTGELFF

j_call: TRBJ1-5
d_call: .
v_call: TRBV19
cdr3_aa: CASRSGDQPQHF

j_call: TRBJ1-6
d_call: .
v_call: TRBV14
cdr3_aa: CASSQDRSGNSPLHF

j_call: TRBJ1-2
d_call: .
v_call: TRBV7-3
cdr3_aa: CASSLDFSGVDGYTF

j_call: TRBJ1-1
d_call: .
v_call: TRBV5-5
cdr3_aa: CASSLIADNTEAFF

j_call: TRBJ2-1
d_call: .
v_call: TRBV6-4
cdr3_aa: CASSDSPAGDGYNEQFF

j_call: TRBJ2-1
d_call: TRBD2
v_call: TRBV10-2
cdr3_aa: CASSGGLGNEQFF

j_call: TRBJ2-7
d_call: TRBD1
v_call: TRBV28
cdr3_aa: CASSRRGGGSYEQYF

j_call: TRBJ2-5
d_call: TRBD2
v_call: TRBV9
cdr3_aa: CASTEGLAGRETQYF

j_call: TRBJ2-1
d_call: .
v_call: TRBV7-2
cdr3_aa: CASSLASGRLYNEQFF